The 24 T cell receptor beta chains below come from one sample, sequenced in a study of T cell responses to AZD1222 COVID-19 vaccine. Using immunoSEQ multiplex PCR, the repertoire was profiled, and TCRdb retains in-frame clones only, with some absent. The data show about 140,000 clones, about 92% seen once. The source was peripheral blood, collected on day 0 of AZD1222 vaccination. Receptor source: an adult in good health.

V is TRBV9 and J is TRBJ2-3; 13 bases map to TRBD2. The CDR3 has 16 residues. CDR1 is SGDLS, CDR2 YYNGEE, per germline. Trimming cost V 3 bases and J 5 bases; bases outside gene matches: 6. The CDR3 is CASSGTSGSVEDTQYF. The CDR3 nucleotides are TGTGCCAGCAGCGGGACTAGCGGGAGCGTGGAAGATACGCAGTATTTT.

This chain uses TRBV7-2 with TRBJ1-3; tentatively, D is TRBD1 (5 bases). This CDR3 comprises 15 residues. V lost 6 bases and J lost 0, with 12 bases in between. Germline-derived CDR1 and CDR2 are SGHTA and FQGNSA. The CDR3 DNA sequence: TGTGCCAGCAGTTTGGGACTGCTCTCTGGAAACACCATATATTTT. Translated: CASSLGLLSGNTIYF.

In DNA, the CDR3 is TGTGCCACCAGCAGAGCGATGAGTAGGGATCAGCCCCAGCATTTT. Translating gives CATSRAMSRDQPQHF. The rearrangement uses TRBV15 and TRBJ1-5; D gene ambiguous. Looked up from germline, CDR1 is LNHNV and CDR2 is YYDKDF (reference sequence). The CDR3 consists of 15 residues. V dropped 1 base and J dropped 5 bases, with 12 bases sitting between them.

The chain has TRBV24-1 and TRBJ1-1, with a weak D call TRBD1 (6 bases). In germline, CDR1 is KGHDR, CDR2 SFDVKD. The CDR3 length is 14 residues. Deletions cut 7 bases from V and 2 bases from J, with 13 bases between. CDR3 protein: CATSSDRLNTEAFF. CDR3 nucleotides: TGTGCCACCAGCTCGGACAGACTAAACACTGAAGCTTTCTTT.

The chain joins TRBV12-3 or TRBV12-4 to TRBJ1-2, with D possibly TRBD1 on 6 matching bases. V was cut by 5 bases and J by 3 bases, with 10 bases left in between. CDR3 length: 13 amino acids. In nucleotides, the CDR3 is TGTGCCAGCAGTAAAGGGGGGCACTATGGCTACACCTTC. This sequence encodes CASSKGGHYGYTF.

This CDR3 is CASSYGQGAHQPQHF. The CDR3 DNA is TGTGCCAGCAGCTACGGACAGGGGGCGCATCAGCCCCAGCATTTT. This sequence joins TRBV13 and TRBJ1-5; 11 bases are shared with TRBD1. Germline V gene lookup returns CDR1 PRHDT and CDR2 FYEKMQ (reference sequence). V gave up 4 bases and J gave up 5 bases; unmatched junction bases: 4. The CDR3 has 15 amino acids.

This sequence joins TRBV10-3 and TRBJ2-5; 7 bases are shared with TRBD2. The CDR3 extends over 15 amino acids. Trimming took 0 bases from V and 3 from J; bases not matched to a gene: 4. Germline V gene lookup returns CDR1 ENHRY and CDR2 SYGVKD. CDR3 region: CAISESPSGKETQYF. In DNA form, the CDR3 reads TGTGCCATCAGTGAGTCCCCCAGCGGGAAAGAGACCCAGTACTTC.

The gene calls are TRBV20-1 and TRBJ1-1, with unresolved D. This CDR3 is built from 10 residues. Germline V gene data show CDR1 as DFQATT and CDR2 as SNEGSKA (reference sequence). V lost 1 base, J lost 6 bases, and 3 bases lay in between. In nucleotides, the CDR3 is TGCAGTGCTAGAGTTGCTGAAGCTTTCTTT. Translating gives CSARVAEAFF.

The chain employs TRBV7-9 and TRBJ1-1; possible D gene TRBD1, 5 bases. This CDR3 has 14 amino acids. Germline CDR1 is SEHNR and CDR2 is FQNEAQ (reference sequence). V dropped 8 bases and J dropped 6 bases, with 19 bases sitting between them. CDR3 sequence (DNA): TGTGCCAGCGGCCTTAAGCTGGGGCTCCCTGAAGCTTTCTTT. Translating it yields CASGLKLGLPEAFF.

The CDR3 bases are TGCAGTGCTAGTTGGGCGGGAGAGGGGAATGAGCAGTTCTTC. This sequence encodes CSASWAGEGNEQFF. V is TRBV20-1 and J is TRBJ2-1; 7 nucleotides match TRBD2. J was trimmed by 7 bases and V by 3 bases; bases with no gene match: 9. The V gene's germline CDR1 is DFQATT and CDR2 SNEGSKA (reference sequence). CDR3 size: 14 residues.

This chain joins TRBV11-3 and TRBJ2-1, with 8 positions matching TRBD1. Germline lookup yields CDR1 SGHNT and CDR2 YENEEA. J was trimmed by 3 bases and V by 6 bases; bases with no gene match: 7. The CDR3 totals 15 residues. DNA for the CDR3: TGTGCCAGCAGGTCCGGGACAGGTGACTACAATGAGCAGTTCTTC. Translating gives CASRSGTGDYNEQFF.

This chain links TRBV6-6 with TRBJ2-7; a possible D gene is TRBD2 (6 bases). With 4 bases removed from V and 2 bases from J, the gap between germline ends came to 15 bases. CDR1 MNHNY and CDR2 SVGAGI come from the germline V gene (reference sequence). The CDR3 has 15 amino acids. In DNA form, the CDR3 reads TGTGCCAGCAGTTCAATACTAGCTGCTACCTACGAGCAGTACTTC. Protein: CASSSILAATYEQYF.

The V gene is TRBV21-1, the J gene TRBJ2-1; TRBD2 was called by the table and not checked on the DNA. TRBV21-1 is marked as a pseudogene. The CDR3 totals 11 residues. CDR3: CARGLVNEQFF. In DNA form, the CDR3 reads TGTGCCAGGGGACTCGTCAATGAGCAGTTCTTC.

V gene TRBV6-5 combines with J gene TRBJ1-2, with D unresolved. CDR3 length: 13 residues. The germline CDR1 and CDR2 sequences are MNHEY and SVGAGI. V shed 6 bases and J shed 2 bases, with 10 bases lying between them. The CDR3 DNA is TGTGCCAGCAGCTTAATGGCAAACTATGGCTACACCTTC. Its translation: CASSLMANYGYTF.

There are a few counts of this clone. This chain uses TRBV6-5 with TRBJ2-1, with 8 bases that match TRBD1. This CDR3 contains 14 residues. Germline V gives CDR1 MNHEY, CDR2 SVGAGI. Trimming cost V 8 bases and J 8 bases; bases outside gene matches: 11. Here the CDR3 DNA reads TGTGCCAGCCTAAAGCAGGGGGCTGGCGATGAGCAGTTCTTC. It translates to CASLKQGAGDEQFF.

V gene TRBV28 combines with J gene TRBJ2-7; tentatively, D is TRBD1 (6 bases). The CDR3 has 15 amino acids. V was shortened by 6 bases and J by 5 bases, with 20 bases between the two germline ends. Germline assignment: CDR1 MDHEN and CDR2 SYDVKM. The CDR3 DNA reads as TGTGCCAGCAGCGCTCCTGGTACAGGGACGGACGAGCAGTACTTC. This translates into CASSAPGTGTDEQYF.

The chain employs TRBV6-6 and TRBJ1-2; maybe TRBD1 (6 bases). V was shortened by 0 bases and J by 5 bases, with 10 bases between the two germline ends. The CDR3 sequence is 14 residues long. Germline values: CDR1 MNHNY, CDR2 SVGAGI (reference sequence). CDR3 nucleotide sequence: TGTGCCAGCAGTTACTCGCAGGGGTGGTATGGCTACACCTTC. Amino acids: CASSYSQGWYGYTF.

This chain links TRBV6-2 or TRBV6-3 with TRBJ1-5; tentative D call: TRBD1 (5 bases). The CDR3 is 18 residues long. V was pared by 7 bases and J by 2 bases, with 24 bases between. CDR1 is MNHEY, CDR2 SVGEGT, per germline. CDR3 sequence: CASTPPRGLSGGNQPQHF. The CDR3 DNA follows: TGTGCCAGCACCCCACCGAGGGGACTCTCTGGGGGCAATCAGCCCCAGCATTTT.

The chain is built from TRBV5-6 and TRBJ2-7; unclear D gene. Trimming cost V 0 bases and J 6 bases, with 7 bases left between them. The CDR3 covers 12 residues. Germline V gene lookup returns CDR1 SGHDT and CDR2 YYEEEE. CDR3: CASSLAPSEQYF. The DNA of the CDR3 is TGTGCCAGCAGCTTGGCCCCCTCCGAGCAGTACTTC.

V gene TRBV21-1 combines with J gene TRBJ2-1; whether TRBD2, the table's D call, matches the DNA was not checked. TRBV21-1 is marked as a pseudogene. The CDR3 sequence is 18 residues long. CDR3 in amino acids: CASNIRGAGTSSYNEQFF. CDR3 nucleotide sequence: TGTGCCAGCAATATAAGGGGAGCGGGTACGAGCTCCTACAATGAGCAGTTCTTC.

V and J are TRBV7-8 and TRBJ1-2; D remains ambiguous. The CDR3 is 13 residues long. Per germline, CDR1 SGHVS and CDR2 FQNEAQ. V gave up 5 bases and J gave up 4 bases, with 11 bases separating them. In nucleotides, the CDR3 is TGTGCCAGCAGCCCGACTGGGAGCTATGGCTACACCTTC. Protein sequence: CASSPTGSYGYTF.

CDR3 loop: CASSSVARSSYNEQFF. The CDR3 DNA sequence: TGCGCCAGCAGCTCCGTAGCTCGGAGCTCCTACAATGAGCAGTTCTTC. This rearrangement joins TRBV5-1 to TRBJ2-1; D unclear. CDR1 SGHRS and CDR2 YFSETQ come from the germline V gene. This CDR3 region has 16 residues. V dropped 3 bases and J dropped 0 bases, with 13 bases sitting between them.

This clone was recorded once. This CDR3 is CASSTTSGVNTGELFF. As DNA, the CDR3 is TGTGCCAGCAGCACGACTAGCGGTGTGAACACCGGGGAGCTGTTTTTT. V is TRBV11-2 and J is TRBJ2-2, with 9 positions matching TRBD2. The CDR3 sequence is 16 residues long. V dropped 5 bases and J dropped 1; count of bases not matched to a gene: 5. Germline V CDR1 and CDR2: SGHAT, FQNNGV. The full variable domain, its missing parts supplied by reference TRBV11-2 and TRBJ2-2, is EAGVAQSPRYKIIEKRQSVAFWCNPISGHATLYWYQQILGQGPKLLIQFQNNGVVDDSQLPKDRFSAERLKGVDSTLKIQPAKLEDSAVYLCASSTTSGVNTGELFFGEGSRLTVL.

This clone appeared once. The V call is TRBV4-1, the J call TRBJ1-1; the match to TRBD1 covers 8 bases. Losses at the gene ends were 0 bases for V and 6 bases for J; bases not matched to a gene: 9. The CDR3 spans 16 residues. CDR1 is MGHRA, CDR2 YSYEKL, per germline. CDR3 nucleotides: TGCGCCAGCAGCCAAGATGGGTGGACAGGGAAGGCTGAAGCTTTCTTT. It codes for CASSQDGWTGKAEAFF.